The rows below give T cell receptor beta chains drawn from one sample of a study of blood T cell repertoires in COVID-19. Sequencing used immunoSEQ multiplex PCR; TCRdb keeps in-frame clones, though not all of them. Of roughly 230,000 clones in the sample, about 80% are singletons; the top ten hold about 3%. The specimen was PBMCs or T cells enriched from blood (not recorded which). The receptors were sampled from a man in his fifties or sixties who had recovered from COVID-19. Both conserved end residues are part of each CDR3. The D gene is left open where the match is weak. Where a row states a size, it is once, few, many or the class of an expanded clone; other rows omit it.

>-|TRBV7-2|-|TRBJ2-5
TGTGCCAGCAGCTTAGGTGGGAGCCAAGAGACCCAGTACTTC
CASSLGGSQETQYF
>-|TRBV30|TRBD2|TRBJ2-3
TGTGCCTGGAGGATAGCGGGAGATCCTAAAGATACGCAGTATTTT
CAWRIAGDPKDTQYF
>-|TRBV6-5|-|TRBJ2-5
TGTGCCAGTTCCTTATTAGCTTTCCAAGAGACCCAGTACTTC
CASSLLAFQETQYF
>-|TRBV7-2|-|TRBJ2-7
TGTGCCAGCAGCCCCTCAGGGCGCGTTGGCGAGCAGTACTTC
CASSPSGRVGEQYF
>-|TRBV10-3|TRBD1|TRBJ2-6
TGTGCCATCAGCACTAGGACAGGGATGAGGGGGGCCAACGTCCTGACTTTC
CAISTRTGMRGANVLTF
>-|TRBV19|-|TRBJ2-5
TGTGCCAGCAGTTTCACAGGGCAAGAGACCCAGTACTTC
CASSFTGQETQYF
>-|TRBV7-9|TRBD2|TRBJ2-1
TGTGCCAGCAGCTTAGTCCCTCTAGCGGGGGGGCCAGTAGATGAGCAGTTCTTC
CASSLVPLAGGPVDEQFF
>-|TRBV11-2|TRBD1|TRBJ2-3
TGTGCCAGCAGCACCTACAGGGGAACCGCAGATACGCAGTATTTT
CASSTYRGTADTQYF
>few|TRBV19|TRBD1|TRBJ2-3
TGTGCCAGTAGTATTGGTACAGGGGAAGATACGCAGTATTTT
CASSIGTGEDTQYF
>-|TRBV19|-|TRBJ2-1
TGTGCCAGTAGTATGACCCAGGGTAATGAGCAGTTCTTC
CASSMTQGNEQFF
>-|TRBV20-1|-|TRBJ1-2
TGCAGTTTGTGGGGGCGCGGCTACACCTTC
CSLWGRGYTF
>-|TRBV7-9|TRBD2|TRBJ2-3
TGTGCCAGCAGCTCCTTAGCGGGAGTGGGGGTTACGCAGTATTTT
CASSSLAGVGVTQYF
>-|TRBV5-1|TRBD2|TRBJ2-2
TGCGCCAGCAACCAGCGGAACATAGCGGGGATTAACACCGGGGAGCTGTTTTTT
CASNQRNIAGINTGELFF
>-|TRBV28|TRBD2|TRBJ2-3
TGTGCCAGCAGTAGACTAGCCGGAGCTACAGATACGCAGTATTTT
CASSRLAGATDTQYF
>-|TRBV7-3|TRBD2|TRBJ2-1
TGTGCCAGCTCCCGTGCGGGGGGACCCTACAATGAGCAGTTCTTC
CASSRAGGPYNEQFF
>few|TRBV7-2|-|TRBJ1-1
TGTGCCAGCAGCCTTATATTCAGGGCGGGGACTGAAGCTTTCTTT
CASSLIFRAGTEAFF
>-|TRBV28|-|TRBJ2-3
TGTGCCAGCAGTACGAGCGGTTCCTTTACGCAGTATTTT
CASSTSGSFTQYF
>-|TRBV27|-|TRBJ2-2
TGTGCCAGCAGTTCCCCCGGAGGGCCCCACCGGGAGCTGTTTTTT
CASSSPGGPHRELFF
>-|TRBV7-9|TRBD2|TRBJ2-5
TGTGCCAGCAGCTTAGCGCTAGGGCTAGCGGGCAGAGAGACCCAGTACTTC
CASSLALGLAGRETQYF
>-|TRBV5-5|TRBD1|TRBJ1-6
TGTGCCAGCAGCAGGGGGGACAGGGAATATCACTTT
CASSRGDREYHF
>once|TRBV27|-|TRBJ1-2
TGTGCCAGCAGTCACCCGGGAAACCATGGCTACACCTTC
CASSHPGNHGYTF
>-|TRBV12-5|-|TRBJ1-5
TGTGCTAGTGGTTTGGTACAGGGCAATCAGCCCCAGCATTTT
CASGLVQGNQPQHF
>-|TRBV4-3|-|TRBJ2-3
TGCGCCAGCAGCCAGAGAGGAGATACGCAGTATTTT
CASSQRGDTQYF
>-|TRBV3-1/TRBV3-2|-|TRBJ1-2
TGTGCCAGCAGCCGGGCGGGGCAGGGAAAGGTCTATGGCTACACCTTC
CASSRAGQGKVYGYTF
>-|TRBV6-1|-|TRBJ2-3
TGTGCCAGCAGTGAACGCAGGGATACGCAGTATTTT
CASSERRDTQYF
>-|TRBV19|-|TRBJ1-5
TGTGCCAGTAGTTACTCTTTAGACAATCAGCCCCAGCATTTT
CASSYSLDNQPQHF
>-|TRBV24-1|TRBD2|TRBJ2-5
TGTGCCACCTCCTCTAGCGGGGCCGCGAGAGAGACCCAGTACTTC
CATSSSGAARETQYF
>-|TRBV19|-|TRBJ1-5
TGTGCCAGTCACCCTACCTGGGAGGGGAATCAGCCCCAGCATTTT
CASHPTWEGNQPQHF
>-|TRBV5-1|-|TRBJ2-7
TGCGCCAGCAGCCCTAGGAGAAACGAGCAGTACTTC
CASSPRRNEQYF
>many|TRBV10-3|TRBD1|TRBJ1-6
TGTGCCATCAGGGGGGACAGACCCGATTCACCCCTCCACTTT
CAIRGDRPDSPLHF
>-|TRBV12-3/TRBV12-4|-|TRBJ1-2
TGTGCCAGCAGCCTTGACAACAACTATGGCTACACCTTC
CASSLDNNYGYTF
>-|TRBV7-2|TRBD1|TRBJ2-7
TGTGCCAGCAGCTGGCGGACAGGGGATTACGAGCAGTACTTC
CASSWRTGDYEQYF
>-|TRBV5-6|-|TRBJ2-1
TGTGCCAGCAGCTCCCCCCGACAGGAGCAGTTCTTC
CASSSPRQEQFF
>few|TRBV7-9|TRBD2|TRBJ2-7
TGTGCCAGCAGCCCAACGACTAGCGGGGGACGAGAGCAGTACTTC
CASSPTTSGGREQYF
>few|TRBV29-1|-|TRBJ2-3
TGCAGCGCCCTGGGGGGGGCGAACACAGATACGCAGTATTTT
CSALGGANTDTQYF
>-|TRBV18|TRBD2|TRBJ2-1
TGTGCCAGTCTCGGACTAGCGGGAACTAACTACAATGAGCAGTTCTTC
CASLGLAGTNYNEQFF
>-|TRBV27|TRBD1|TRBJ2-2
TGTGCCAGCAGTTTATCAACCCGACAGGGGAGCACCGGGGAGCTGTTTTTT
CASSLSTRQGSTGELFF
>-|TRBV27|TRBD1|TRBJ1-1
TGTGCCAGCACCCTCTCCGGGACAGGGGGCACTGAAGCTTTCTTT
CASTLSGTGGTEAFF